This TCR beta chain is from a study of blood T cell repertoires in COVID-19. About the research overall: Samples representing acute and convalescent COVID-19 were sourced from the United States, Italy and Spain. The cDNA or gDNA used as material had been derived from T cells, B-cell-depleted T cells, or PBMCs.

Participant ages covered about 18 to 95 years across 24 US areas. Cohort 3 donors were reported recovered after two negative PCRs, clearance, or symptom resolution. This CDR3 is built from 17 residues. The V gene end was trimmed by 6 bases and the J gene end by 5 bases; junction bases not matched to a gene: 14. CDR1 LNHDA and CDR2 SQIVND come from the germline V gene (reference sequence). Sequencing used immunoSEQ multiplex PCR; TCRdb keeps in-frame clones, though not all of them. The repertoire has about 280,000 clones, approximately 81% of them found once; the top ten carry roughly 2.6%. The clonotype comes from a woman aged 45-59 years who had recovered from COVID-19. The gene calls are TRBV19 and TRBJ1-4; TRBD1 matches 8 bases. Sequencing was done on a sample of PBMCs or T cells enriched from blood (not recorded which). CDR3 protein: CASRGGQGRGHNEKLFF. In DNA form, the CDR3 reads TGTGCCAGTAGGGGCGGACAGGGTCGGGGCCACAATGAAAAACTGTTTTTT.